This is a list of T cell receptor beta chains from one sample in a study of blood T cell repertoires in COVID-19. TCRdb's copy holds only in-frame clones and misses some; the assay was immunoSEQ multiplex PCR. The sample has some 130,000 clones, 81% seen once. The specimen sequenced was peripheral blood. The receptors were gathered from a woman in her sixties with active or convalescent COVID-19. Each CDR3 is given with its conserved first and last residue. Fields, in order: J gene, clone size, V gene, D gene, CDR3 protein, CDR3 DNA. A D gene is named only where the DNA matches it firmly. Where a row states a size, it is once, few, many or the class of an expanded clone; other rows omit it.

TRBJ2-1,once,TRBV28,TRBD2,CASSLWGLAGGLTYNEQFF,TGTGCCAGCAGTTTATGGGGACTAGCGGGAGGTCTGACCTACAATGAGCAGTTCTTC
TRBJ2-1,-,TRBV9,-,CASSVGGGVSSYNEQFF,TGTGCCAGCAGCGTAGGCGGCGGGGTGAGCTCCTACAATGAGCAGTTCTTC
TRBJ1-4,-,TRBV27,-,CASRPTGARRDEKLFF,TGTGCCAGCAGACCGACCGGAGCCAGGCGGGATGAAAAACTGTTTTTT
TRBJ1-1,-,TRBV13,TRBD1,CASSLGGWGTGNTEAFF,TGTGCCAGCAGCTTAGGAGGGTGGGGGACAGGGAACACTGAAGCTTTCTTT
TRBJ2-6,-,TRBV2,-,CASTGGGAPGANVLTF,TGTGCCAGCACCGGAGGGGGGGCCCCTGGGGCCAACGTCCTGACTTTC
TRBJ2-2,-,TRBV3-1/TRBV3-2,-,CASSQRTAQNTGELFF,TGTGCCAGCAGCCAGCGGACAGCCCAGAACACCGGGGAGCTGTTTTTT
TRBJ1-2,-,TRBV30,-,CAWSVARSGYGYTF,TGTGCCTGGAGTGTAGCCAGGTCAGGCTATGGCTACACCTTC
TRBJ1-1,-,TRBV10-3,TRBD1,CAISVAGTATEAFF,TGTGCCATCAGTGTTGCAGGGACAGCCACTGAAGCTTTCTTT
TRBJ1-6,-,TRBV4-1,-,CASSQDNSGHSPLHF,TGCGCCAGCAGCCAAGATAACTCGGGTCATTCACCCCTCCACTTT
TRBJ2-2,few,TRBV14,-,CASSQQAGNTGELFF,TGTGCCAGCAGCCAGCAAGCGGGGAACACCGGGGAGCTGTTTTTT
TRBJ1-6,-,TRBV11-1,TRBD1,CASSPDRVNSPLHF,TGTGCCAGCAGCCCGGACAGGGTTAATTCACCCCTCCACTTT
TRBJ2-2,-,TRBV3-1/TRBV3-2,-,CASSIRVDTGELFF,TGTGCCAGCAGCATCCGGGTGGATACCGGGGAGCTGTTTTTT
TRBJ2-2,once,TRBV5-4,TRBD2,CASSRGSGSGIGELFF,TGTGCCAGCAGCCGGGGGAGCGGGAGTGGTATCGGGGAGCTGTTTTTT
TRBJ2-1,few,TRBV28,-,CATVGQPDFNEQFF,TGTGCCACCGTGGGGCAGCCAGACTTCAATGAGCAGTTCTTC
TRBJ2-2,-,TRBV2,TRBD1,CASRTGTANTGELFF,TGTGCCAGCAGAACCGGGACAGCTAACACCGGGGAGCTGTTTTTT
TRBJ1-2,-,TRBV6-1,TRBD1,CASSEGPSGQGYGYTF,TGTGCCAGCAGTGAGGGGCCTTCGGGACAGGGCTATGGCTACACCTTC
TRBJ2-1,few,TRBV24-1,TRBD2,CATSDLVASGSNEQFF,TGTGCCACCAGTGATTTGGTGGCTAGCGGGAGTAATGAGCAGTTCTTC
TRBJ1-1,-,TRBV5-1,-,CASSLEGQTRNTEAFF,TGCGCCAGCAGCTTGGAAGGACAGACTCGGAACACTGAAGCTTTCTTT
TRBJ2-6,-,TRBV29-1,-,CSVEVQTRSGANVLTF,TGCAGCGTTGAAGTACAGACCCGCTCTGGGGCCAACGTCCTGACTTTC
TRBJ2-2,-,TRBV6-1,-,CASSEAPGGTGELFF,TGTGCCAGCAGTGAAGCCCCCGGGGGAACCGGGGAGCTGTTTTTT
TRBJ2-5,-,TRBV29-1,TRBD2,CSVRTGTSEETQYF,TGCAGCGTGCGGACCGGGACTAGCGAAGAGACCCAGTACTTC
TRBJ2-2,-,TRBV5-3,-,CARSLESTGELFF,TGTGCCAGAAGCTTGGAGAGCACCGGGGAGCTGTTTTTT
TRBJ1-3,-,TRBV2,-,CASSEAPYGAGNTIYF,TGTGCCAGCAGTGAAGCGCCTTATGGGGCAGGAAACACCATATATTTT
TRBJ1-3,once,TRBV28,TRBD1,CASSSGQGKNTIYF,TGTGCCAGCAGCTCCGGACAGGGAAAAAACACCATATATTTT
TRBJ1-1,-,TRBV6-4,TRBD1,CASSDSRGLRTEAFF,TGTGCCAGCAGTGACTCCAGGGGGCTACGGACTGAAGCTTTCTTT
TRBJ2-7,-,TRBV12-3/TRBV12-4,-,CASSFPPGYEQYF,TGTGCCAGCAGTTTTCCCCCCGGCTACGAGCAGTACTTC
TRBJ1-1,-,TRBV10-3,TRBD1,CAISDTGGYTEAFF,TGTGCCATCAGTGATACAGGGGGGTACACTGAAGCTTTCTTT